Below are 7 T cell receptor beta chains sequenced from a single sample in a study of regulatory T cells in long-lasting Graves disease. With iRepertoire HTBI primers and Arm-PCR of CDR3 regions, TCR beta libraries were built. TCRdb processed the multiplex PCR reads anew with MiXCR; each CDR3 protein has one entry. The sample holds hundreds of thousands of distinct CDR3 sequences, roughly 16% seen once. Time point of the sample: newly diagnosed GD, antithyroid drugs for less than 3 months. PBMC RNA was the source of the TCR library. These records were also assigned to another study, of T cells in Graves' hyperthyroidism and ophthalmopathy.

Sequences were derived from peripheral blood mononuclear cells (PBMCs), sampled at new diagnosis, from a patient treated with antithyroid drugs. The receptors were sampled from a woman in her thirties with Graves disease.

There are many counts of this clonotype. CDR3: CASSLSLEGGGEYGYTF. CDR3 DNA: TGTGCCAGCAGCTTAAGCCTCGAAGGCGGGGGGGAATACGGCTACACCTTC. The chain has TRBV11-2 and TRBJ1-2, with D possibly being TRBD1 (5 bases). The V gene lost 2 bases and the J gene lost 8 bases, with 24 bases spanning the gap. The germline V gene encodes CDR1 SGHAT and CDR2 FQNNGV. The CDR3 spans 17 residues.

This clonotype was seen ten or more times. V is TRBV12-3 or TRBV12-4 and J is TRBJ2-7; TRBD1 aligns across 12 bases. CDR3 length: 15 amino acids. V was pared by 5 bases and J by 6 bases, with 8 bases of the junction left unmatched. CDR3 nucleotides: TGTGCCAGCAGTACTACCGGGACAGGGGGCCGCGAGCAGTACTTC. Its protein product is CASSTTGTGGREQYF.

This clonotype showed up just a few times. This chain links TRBV30 with TRBJ2-3; 10 bases match TRBD1. The CDR3 extends over 13 amino acids. Germline trimming cut 4 bases from V and 6 bases from J; bases unmatched to any gene: 4. Germline V gene data show CDR1 as GTSNPN and CDR2 as SVGIG (reference sequence). Here the CDR3 reads CAWKDRGPDTQYF. The CDR3 coding sequence is TGTGCCTGGAAAGACAGGGGGCCTGATACGCAGTATTTT.

The table lists this clonotype with a few counts. The CDR3 reads CASSTLSRVARAFF. The CDR3 DNA is TGTGCCAGTAGTACTTTATCGAGGGTCGCTCGAGCTTTCTTT. The rearrangement uses TRBV19 and TRBJ1-1; D call uncertain. The V gene's germline CDR1 is LNHDA and CDR2 SQIVND (reference sequence). This CDR3 has 14 amino acids. V was pared by 4 bases and J by 10 bases, with 19 bases between.

This clonotype was counted only a few times. The CDR3 bases are TGTGCTAGTGGTTGGGTGGGAACTAGCGGATACAATGAGCAGTTCTTC. Its protein is CASGWVGTSGYNEQFF. The J gene is TRBJ2-1, the V gene TRBV12-5; 8 nucleotides line up with TRBD2. The V and J ends lost 4 bases and 4 bases, in that order; junction bases with no gene match: 9. This CDR3 comprises 16 residues. From germline, CDR1 is LGHNT and CDR2 FRNRAP.

This chain joins TRBV7-9 and TRBJ2-2; 11 nucleotides align to TRBD1. This CDR3 has 15 amino acids. The germline V gene encodes CDR1 SEHNR and CDR2 FQNEAQ (reference sequence). The V gene end was trimmed by 5 bases and the J gene end by 8 bases; junction bases not matched to a gene: 7. The CDR3 bases are TGTGCCAGCAGCCTGGACAGGGGGCGCCCAGGGGAGCTGTTTTTT. This sequence encodes CASSLDRGRPGELFF.

This clonotype has just a few counts. The chain recombines TRBV27 with TRBJ2-1; D possibly corresponds to TRBD2 (6 bases). V dropped 1 base and J dropped 7 bases, with 14 bases sitting between them. Germline lookup yields CDR1 MNHEY and CDR2 SMNVEV (reference sequence). This CDR3 has 15 residues. Written as DNA, the CDR3 is TGTGCCAGCAGTTTATTCCCCGGACTACCTAATGAGCAGTTCTTC. The encoded protein is CASSLFPGLPNEQFF.